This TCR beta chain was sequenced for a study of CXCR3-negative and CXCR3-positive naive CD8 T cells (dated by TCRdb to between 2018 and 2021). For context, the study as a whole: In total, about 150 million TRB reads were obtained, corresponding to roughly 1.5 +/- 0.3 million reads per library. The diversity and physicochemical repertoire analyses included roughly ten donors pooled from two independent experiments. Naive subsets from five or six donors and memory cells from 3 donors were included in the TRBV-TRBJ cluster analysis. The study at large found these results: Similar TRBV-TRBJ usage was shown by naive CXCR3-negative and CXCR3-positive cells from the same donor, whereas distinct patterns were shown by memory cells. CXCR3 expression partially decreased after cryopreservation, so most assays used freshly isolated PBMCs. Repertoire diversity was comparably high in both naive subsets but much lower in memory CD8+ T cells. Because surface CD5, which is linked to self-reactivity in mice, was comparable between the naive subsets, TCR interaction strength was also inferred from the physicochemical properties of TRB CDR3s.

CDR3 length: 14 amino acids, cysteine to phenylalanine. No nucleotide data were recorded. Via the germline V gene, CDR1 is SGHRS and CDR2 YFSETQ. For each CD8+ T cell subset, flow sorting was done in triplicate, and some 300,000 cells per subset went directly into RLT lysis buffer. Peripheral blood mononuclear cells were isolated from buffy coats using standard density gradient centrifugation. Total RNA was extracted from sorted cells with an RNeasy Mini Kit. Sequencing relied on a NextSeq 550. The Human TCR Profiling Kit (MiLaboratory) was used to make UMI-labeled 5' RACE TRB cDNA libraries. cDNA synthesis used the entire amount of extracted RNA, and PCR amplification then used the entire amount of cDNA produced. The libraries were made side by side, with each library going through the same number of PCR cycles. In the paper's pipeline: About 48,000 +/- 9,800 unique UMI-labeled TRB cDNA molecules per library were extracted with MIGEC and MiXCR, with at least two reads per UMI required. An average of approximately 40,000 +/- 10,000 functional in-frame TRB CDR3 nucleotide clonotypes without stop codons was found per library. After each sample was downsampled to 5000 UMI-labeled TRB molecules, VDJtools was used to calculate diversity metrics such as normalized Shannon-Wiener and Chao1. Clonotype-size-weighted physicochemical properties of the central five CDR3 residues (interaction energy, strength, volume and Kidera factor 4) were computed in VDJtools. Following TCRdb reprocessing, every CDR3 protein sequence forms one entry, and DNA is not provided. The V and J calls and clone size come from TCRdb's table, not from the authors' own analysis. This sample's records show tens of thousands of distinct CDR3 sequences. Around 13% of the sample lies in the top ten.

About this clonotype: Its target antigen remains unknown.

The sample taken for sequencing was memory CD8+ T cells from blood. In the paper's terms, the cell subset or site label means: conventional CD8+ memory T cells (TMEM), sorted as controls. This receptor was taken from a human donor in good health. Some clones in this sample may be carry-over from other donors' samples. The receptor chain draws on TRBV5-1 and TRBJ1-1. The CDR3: CTSSLAERPSEAFF.